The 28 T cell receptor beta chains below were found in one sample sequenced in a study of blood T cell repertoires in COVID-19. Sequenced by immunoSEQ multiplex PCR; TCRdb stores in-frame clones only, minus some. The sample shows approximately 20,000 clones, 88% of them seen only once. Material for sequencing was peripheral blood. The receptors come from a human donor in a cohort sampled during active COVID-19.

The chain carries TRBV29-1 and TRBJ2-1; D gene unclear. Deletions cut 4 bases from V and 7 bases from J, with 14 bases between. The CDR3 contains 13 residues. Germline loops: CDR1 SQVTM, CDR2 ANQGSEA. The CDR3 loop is CSVGGVVWNEQFF. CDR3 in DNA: TGCAGCGTTGGAGGAGTAGTTTGGAATGAGCAGTTCTTC.

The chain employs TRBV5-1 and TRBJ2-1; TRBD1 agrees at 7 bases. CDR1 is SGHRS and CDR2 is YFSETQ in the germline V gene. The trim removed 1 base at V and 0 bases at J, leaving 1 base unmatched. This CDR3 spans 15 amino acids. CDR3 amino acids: CASSLSGGSYNEQFF. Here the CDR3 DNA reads TGCGCCAGCAGCTTGTCAGGGGGCTCCTACAATGAGCAGTTCTTC.

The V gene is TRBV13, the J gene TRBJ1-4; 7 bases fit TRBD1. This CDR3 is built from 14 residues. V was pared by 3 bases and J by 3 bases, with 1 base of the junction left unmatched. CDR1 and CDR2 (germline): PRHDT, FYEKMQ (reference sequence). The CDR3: CASSFTGANEKLFF. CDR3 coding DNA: TGTGCCAGCAGCTTTACAGGGGCTAATGAAAAACTGTTTTTT.

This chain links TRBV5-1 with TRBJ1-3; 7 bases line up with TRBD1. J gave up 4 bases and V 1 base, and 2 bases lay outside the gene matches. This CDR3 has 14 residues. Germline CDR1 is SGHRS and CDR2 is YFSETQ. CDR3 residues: CASSLLGQGNTIYF. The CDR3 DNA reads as TGCGCCAGCAGCTTGTTGGGACAGGGAAACACCATATATTTT.

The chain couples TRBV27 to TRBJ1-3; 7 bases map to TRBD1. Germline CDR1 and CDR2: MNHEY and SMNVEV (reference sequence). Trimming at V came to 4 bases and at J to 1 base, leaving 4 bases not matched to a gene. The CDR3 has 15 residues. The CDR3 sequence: CASSSWGQSGNTIYF. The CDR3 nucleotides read TGTGCCAGCAGTTCGTGGGGACAGTCTGGAAACACCATATATTTT.

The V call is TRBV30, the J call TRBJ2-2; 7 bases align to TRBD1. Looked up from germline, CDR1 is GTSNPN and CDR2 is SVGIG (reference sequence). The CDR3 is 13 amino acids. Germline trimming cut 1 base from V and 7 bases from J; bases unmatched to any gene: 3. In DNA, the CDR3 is TGTGCCTGGAGTGCACAGGGGTTCGGGGAGCTGTTTTTT. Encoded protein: CAWSAQGFGELFF.

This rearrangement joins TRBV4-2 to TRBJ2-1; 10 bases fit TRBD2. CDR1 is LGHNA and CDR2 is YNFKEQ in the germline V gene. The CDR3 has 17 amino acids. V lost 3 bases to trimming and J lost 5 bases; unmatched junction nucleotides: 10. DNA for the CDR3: TGTGCCAGCAGCCACATCAATAGCGGGGGGCCACACAATGAGCAGTTCTTC. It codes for CASSHINSGGPHNEQFF.

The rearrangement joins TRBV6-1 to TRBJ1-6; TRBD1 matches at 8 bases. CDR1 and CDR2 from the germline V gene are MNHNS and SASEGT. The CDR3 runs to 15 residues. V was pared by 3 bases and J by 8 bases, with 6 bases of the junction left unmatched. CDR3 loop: CASSETGDRYSPLHF. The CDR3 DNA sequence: TGTGCCAGCAGTGAGACAGGGGATCGCTATTCACCCCTCCACTTT.

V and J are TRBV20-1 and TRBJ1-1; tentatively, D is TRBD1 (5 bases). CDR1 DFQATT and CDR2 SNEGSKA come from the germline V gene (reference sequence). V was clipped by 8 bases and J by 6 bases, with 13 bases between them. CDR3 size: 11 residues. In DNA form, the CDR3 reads TGCAGTCCACCCGGGGGGTCTGAAGCTTTCTTT. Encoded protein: CSPPGGSEAFF.

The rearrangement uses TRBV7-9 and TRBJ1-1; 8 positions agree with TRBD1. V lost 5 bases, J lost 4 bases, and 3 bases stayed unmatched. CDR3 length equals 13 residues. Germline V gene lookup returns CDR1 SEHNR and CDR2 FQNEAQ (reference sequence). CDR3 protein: CASSPTGGTEAFF. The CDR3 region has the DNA TGTGCCAGCAGCCCCACAGGGGGCACTGAAGCTTTCTTT. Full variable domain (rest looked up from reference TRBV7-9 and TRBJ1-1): DTGVSQNPRHKITKRGQNVTFRCDPISEHNRLYWYRQTLGQGPEFLTYFQNEAQLEKSRLLSDRFSAERPKGSFSTLEIQRTEQGDSAMYLCASSPTGGTEAFFGQGTRLTVV.

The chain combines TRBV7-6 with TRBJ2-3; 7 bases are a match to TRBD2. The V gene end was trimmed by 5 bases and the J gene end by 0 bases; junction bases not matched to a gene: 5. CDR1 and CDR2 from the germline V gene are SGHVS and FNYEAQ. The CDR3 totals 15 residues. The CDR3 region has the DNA TGTGCCAGCAGCCCTCGGACTAGAAGCACAGATACGCAGTATTTT. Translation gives CASSPRTRSTDTQYF.

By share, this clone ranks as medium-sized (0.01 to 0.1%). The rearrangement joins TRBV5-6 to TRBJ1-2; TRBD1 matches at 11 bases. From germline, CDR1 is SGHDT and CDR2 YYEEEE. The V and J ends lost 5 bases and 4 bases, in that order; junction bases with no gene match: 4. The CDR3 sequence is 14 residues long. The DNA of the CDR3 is TGTGCCAGCAGTGCCGGACAGGGGGCCTATGGCTACACCTTC. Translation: CASSAGQGAYGYTF.

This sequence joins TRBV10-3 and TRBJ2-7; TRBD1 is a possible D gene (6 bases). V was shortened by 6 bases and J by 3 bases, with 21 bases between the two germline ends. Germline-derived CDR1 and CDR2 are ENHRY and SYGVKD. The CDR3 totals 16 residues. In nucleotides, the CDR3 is TGTGCCATCAGGACCCCCACAGGGAATCATGGCTACGAGCAGTACTTC. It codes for CAIRTPTGNHGYEQYF.

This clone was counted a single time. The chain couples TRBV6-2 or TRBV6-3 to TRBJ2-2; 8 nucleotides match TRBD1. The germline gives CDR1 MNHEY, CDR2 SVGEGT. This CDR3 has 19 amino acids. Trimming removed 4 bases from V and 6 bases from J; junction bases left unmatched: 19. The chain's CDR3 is CASSSPQGALRKPSGELFF. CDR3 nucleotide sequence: TGTGCCAGCAGTTCCCCTCAGGGGGCGCTGAGGAAACCTTCCGGGGAGCTGTTTTTT.

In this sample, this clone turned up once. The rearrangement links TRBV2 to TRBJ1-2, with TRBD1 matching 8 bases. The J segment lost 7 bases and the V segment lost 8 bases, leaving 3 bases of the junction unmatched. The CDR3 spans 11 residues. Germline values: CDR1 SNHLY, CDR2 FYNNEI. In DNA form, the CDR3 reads TGTGCCAGCTGGGGACAGGCTGGCTACACCTTC. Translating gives CASWGQAGYTF.

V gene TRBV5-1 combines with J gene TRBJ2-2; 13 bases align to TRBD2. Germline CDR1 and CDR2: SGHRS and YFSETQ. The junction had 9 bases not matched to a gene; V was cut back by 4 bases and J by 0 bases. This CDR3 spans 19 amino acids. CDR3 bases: TGCGCCAGCAGCCCAGCTCGGACTAGCGGGGGACCGAACACCGGGGAGCTGTTTTTT. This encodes CASSPARTSGGPNTGELFF.

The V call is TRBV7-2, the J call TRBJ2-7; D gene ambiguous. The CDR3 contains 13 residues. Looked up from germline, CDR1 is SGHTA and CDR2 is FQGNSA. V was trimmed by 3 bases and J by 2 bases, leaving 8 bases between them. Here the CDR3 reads CASSFTATYEQYF. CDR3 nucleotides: TGTGCCAGCAGCTTCACAGCTACCTACGAGCAGTACTTC.

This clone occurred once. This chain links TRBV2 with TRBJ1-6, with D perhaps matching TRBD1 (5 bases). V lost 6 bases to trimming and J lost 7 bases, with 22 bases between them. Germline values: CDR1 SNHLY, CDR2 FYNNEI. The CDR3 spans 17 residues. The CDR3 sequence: CASRLVSGILPNSPLHF. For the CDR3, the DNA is TGTGCCAGCAGGCTCGTGTCAGGGATTCTTCCGAATTCACCCCTCCACTTT.

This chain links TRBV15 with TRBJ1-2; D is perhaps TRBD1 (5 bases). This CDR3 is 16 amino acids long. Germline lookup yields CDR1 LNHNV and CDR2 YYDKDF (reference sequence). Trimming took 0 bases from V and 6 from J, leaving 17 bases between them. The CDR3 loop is CATSRDRAQGKDGYTF. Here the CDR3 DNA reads TGTGCCACCAGCAGAGATCGGGCTCAGGGTAAAGATGGCTACACCTTC.

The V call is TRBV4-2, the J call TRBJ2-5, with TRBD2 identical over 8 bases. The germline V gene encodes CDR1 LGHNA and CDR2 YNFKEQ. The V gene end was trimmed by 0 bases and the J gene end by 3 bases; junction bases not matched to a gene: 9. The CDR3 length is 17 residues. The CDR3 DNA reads TGTGCCAGCAGCCAAGATTGGGCGGGGGGTCGTAAAGAGACCCAGTACTTC. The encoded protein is CASSQDWAGGRKETQYF.

The CDR3 loop reads CAWSVFTSGGTDTQYF. For the CDR3, the DNA is TGTGCCTGGAGTGTGTTCACTAGCGGGGGGACAGATACGCAGTATTTT. This chain joins TRBV30 and TRBJ2-3; TRBD2 matches 12 bases. The V segment lost 0 bases and the J segment 3 bases; nucleotides outside the gene matches: 4. Germline CDR1 reads GTSNPN; CDR2 reads SVGIG (reference sequence). This CDR3 has 16 residues.

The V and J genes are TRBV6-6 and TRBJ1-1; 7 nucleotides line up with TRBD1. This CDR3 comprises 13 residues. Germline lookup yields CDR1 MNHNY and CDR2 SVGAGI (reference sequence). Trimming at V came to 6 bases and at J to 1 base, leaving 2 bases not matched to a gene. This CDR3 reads CASSRTGNTEAFF. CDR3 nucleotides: TGTGCCAGCAGCCGGACAGGGAACACTGAAGCTTTCTTT.

CDR3 loop: CASSYSGQGETQYF. For the CDR3, the DNA is TGTGCCAGCAGTTACTCGGGACAGGGGGAGACCCAGTACTTC. The V and J genes are TRBV6-5 and TRBJ2-5; 10 positions match TRBD1. The trim removed 0 bases at V and 5 bases at J, leaving 0 bases unmatched. The CDR3 has 14 residues. Germline CDR1 reads MNHEY; CDR2 reads SVGAGI.

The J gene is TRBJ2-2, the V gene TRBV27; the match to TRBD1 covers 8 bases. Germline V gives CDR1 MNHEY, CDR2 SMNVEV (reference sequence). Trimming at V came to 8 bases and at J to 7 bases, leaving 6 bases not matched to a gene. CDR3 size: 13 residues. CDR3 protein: CASGIQGVGELFF. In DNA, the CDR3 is TGTGCCAGCGGCATACAGGGGGTCGGGGAGCTGTTTTTT.

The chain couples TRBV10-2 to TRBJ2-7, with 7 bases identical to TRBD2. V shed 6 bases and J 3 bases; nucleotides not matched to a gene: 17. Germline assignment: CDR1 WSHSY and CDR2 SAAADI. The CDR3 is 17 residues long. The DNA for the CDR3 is TGCGCCAGCAGCGGGACTACCGTAGCATCCATCTTCTACGAGCAGTACTTC. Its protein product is CASSGTTVASIFYEQYF.

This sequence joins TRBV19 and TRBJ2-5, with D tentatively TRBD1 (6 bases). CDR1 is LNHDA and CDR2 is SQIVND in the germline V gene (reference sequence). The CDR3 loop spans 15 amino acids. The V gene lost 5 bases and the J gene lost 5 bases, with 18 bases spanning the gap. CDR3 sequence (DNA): TGTGCCAGTAGTTTCACCCCGACAGGAAAGGAGACCCAGTACTTC. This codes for CASSFTPTGKETQYF.

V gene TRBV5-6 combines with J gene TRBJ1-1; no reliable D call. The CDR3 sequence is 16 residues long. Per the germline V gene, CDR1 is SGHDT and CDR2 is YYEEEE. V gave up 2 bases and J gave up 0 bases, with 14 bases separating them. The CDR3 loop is CASSLTRLEMNTEAFF. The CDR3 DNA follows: TGTGCCAGCAGCTTAACAAGGCTAGAAATGAACACTGAAGCTTTCTTT.

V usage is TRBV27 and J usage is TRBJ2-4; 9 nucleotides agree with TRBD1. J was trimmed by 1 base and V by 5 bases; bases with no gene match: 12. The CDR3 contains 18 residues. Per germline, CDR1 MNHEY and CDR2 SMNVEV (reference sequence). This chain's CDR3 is CASSPTGTGILAKNIQYF. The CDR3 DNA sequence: TGTGCCAGCAGTCCAACGGGGACAGGGATCCTGGCCAAAAACATTCAGTACTTC.